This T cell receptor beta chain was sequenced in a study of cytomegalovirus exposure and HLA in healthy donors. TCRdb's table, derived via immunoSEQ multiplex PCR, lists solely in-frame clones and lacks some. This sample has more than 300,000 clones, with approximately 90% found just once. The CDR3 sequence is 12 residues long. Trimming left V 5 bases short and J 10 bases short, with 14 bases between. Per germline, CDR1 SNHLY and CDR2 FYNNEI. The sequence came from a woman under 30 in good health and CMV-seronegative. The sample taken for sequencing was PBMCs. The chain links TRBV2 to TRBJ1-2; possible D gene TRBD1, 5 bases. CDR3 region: CASSYTDRIYTF. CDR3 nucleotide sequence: TGTGCCAGCAGTTATACCGACAGAATCTACACCTTC.